The 3 T cell receptor beta chains in this list originate from one sample, sequenced in a study of shared T cell receptors in the human thymus. Sequenced by immunoSEQ multiplex PCR; TCRdb stores in-frame clones only, minus some. This table has 500,000 to 750,000 clones, 88% appearing once. This same sample was also taken into another study, of human thymus T cells.

Sequenced sample: thymocytes. The receptors here all came from a boy in the first two years of life with a congenital heart defect.

This clone was found once. V is TRBV7-2 and J is TRBJ2-2; possibly TRBD2 for D (5 bases). Germline V gene lookup returns CDR1 SGHTA and CDR2 FQGNSA. Trimming pared 5 bases from V and 0 bases from J, leaving 13 bases between. The CDR3 runs to 16 residues. This CDR3 reads CASSPPGIANTGELFF. The CDR3 nucleotides are TGTGCCAGCAGCCCGCCCGGGATAGCGAACACCGGGGAGCTGTTTTTT. Together with reference TRBV7-2 and TRBJ2-2, the CDR3 gives the full variable domain: GAGVSQSPSNKVTEKGKDVELRCDPISGHTALYWYRQSLGQGLEFLIYFQGNSAPDKSGLPSDRFSAERTGGSVSTLTIQRTQQEDSAVYLCASSPPGIANTGELFFGEGSRLTVL.

J is TRBJ2-7 and V is TRBV7-9, with 12 bases aligning to TRBD2. Germline assignment: CDR1 SEHNR and CDR2 FQNEAQ (reference sequence). The length of the CDR3 is 18 residues. V lost 5 bases, J lost 0 bases, and 11 bases stayed unmatched. Here the CDR3 reads CASSPRSTSGRPSYEQYF. The DNA for the CDR3 is TGTGCCAGCAGCCCCCGTAGCACTAGCGGGAGGCCCTCCTACGAGCAGTACTTC.

The chain joins TRBV6-1 to TRBJ1-2; D perhaps matches TRBD1 (6 bases). CDR3 length: 17 amino acids. The ends were cut back, 4 bases at V and 3 bases at J, with 21 bases in the middle. Germline V lookup: CDR1 MNHNS, CDR2 SASEGT. The CDR3, as DNA: TGTGCCAGCAGTGTACCACAGGGAGGGTATGTTGACTATGGCTACACCTTC. Residues: CASSVPQGGYVDYGYTF.